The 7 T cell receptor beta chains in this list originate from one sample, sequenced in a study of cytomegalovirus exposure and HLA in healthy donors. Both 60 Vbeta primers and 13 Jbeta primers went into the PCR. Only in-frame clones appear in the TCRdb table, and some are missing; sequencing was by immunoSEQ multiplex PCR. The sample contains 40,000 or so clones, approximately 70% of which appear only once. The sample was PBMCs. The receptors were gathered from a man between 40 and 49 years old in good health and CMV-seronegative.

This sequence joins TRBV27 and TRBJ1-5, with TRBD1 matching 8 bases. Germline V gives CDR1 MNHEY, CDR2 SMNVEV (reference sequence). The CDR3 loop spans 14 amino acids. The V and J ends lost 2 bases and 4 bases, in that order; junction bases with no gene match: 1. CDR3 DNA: TGTGCCAGCAGTTTAAACAGGGGGAATCAGCCCCAGCATTTT. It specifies CASSLNRGNQPQHF.

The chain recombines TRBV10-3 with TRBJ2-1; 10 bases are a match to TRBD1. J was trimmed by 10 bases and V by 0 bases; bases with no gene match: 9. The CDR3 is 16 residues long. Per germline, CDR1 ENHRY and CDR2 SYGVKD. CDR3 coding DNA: TGTGCCATCAGTGAGTCCCGGGGGACAGGGGTTGGGGAGCAGTTCTTC. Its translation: CAISESRGTGVGEQFF.

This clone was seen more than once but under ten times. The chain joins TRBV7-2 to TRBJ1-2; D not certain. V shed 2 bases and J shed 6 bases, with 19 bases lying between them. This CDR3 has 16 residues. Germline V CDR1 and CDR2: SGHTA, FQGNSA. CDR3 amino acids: CASSLRAPGSDDGYTF. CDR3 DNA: TGTGCCAGCAGCTTACGTGCGCCGGGGTCAGACGATGGCTACACCTTC.

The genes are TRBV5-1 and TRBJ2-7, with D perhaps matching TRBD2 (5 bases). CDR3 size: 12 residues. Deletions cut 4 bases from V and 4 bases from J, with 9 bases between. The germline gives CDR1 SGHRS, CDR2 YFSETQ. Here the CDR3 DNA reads TGCGCCAGCAGCCCGGACTTTTACGAGCAGTACTTC. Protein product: CASSPDFYEQYF.

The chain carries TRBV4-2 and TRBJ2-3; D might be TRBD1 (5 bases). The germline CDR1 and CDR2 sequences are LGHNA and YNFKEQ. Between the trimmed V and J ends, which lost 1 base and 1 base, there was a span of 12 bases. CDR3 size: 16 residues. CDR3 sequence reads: CASSQGARVGTDTQYF. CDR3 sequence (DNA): TGTGCCAGCAGCCAAGGGGCCAGGGTAGGCACAGATACGCAGTATTTT.

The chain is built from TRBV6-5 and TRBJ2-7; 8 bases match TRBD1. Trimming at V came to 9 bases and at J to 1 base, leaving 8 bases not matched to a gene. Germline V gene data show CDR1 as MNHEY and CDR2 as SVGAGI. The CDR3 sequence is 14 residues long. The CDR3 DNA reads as TGTGCCAGTACCCGGGACAGGTCTTCCTACGAGCAGTACTTC. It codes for CASTRDRSSYEQYF.

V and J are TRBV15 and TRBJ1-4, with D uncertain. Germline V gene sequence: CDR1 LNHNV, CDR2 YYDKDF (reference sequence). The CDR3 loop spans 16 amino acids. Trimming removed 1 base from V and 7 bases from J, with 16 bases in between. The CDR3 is CATSRVRVGRVEKLFF. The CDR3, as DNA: TGTGCCACCAGCAGAGTACGGGTGGGTCGAGTTGAAAAACTGTTTTTT.